This T cell receptor beta chain is drawn from a study of cytomegalovirus exposure and HLA in healthy donors. Vbeta (60) and Jbeta (13) primers were used in the PCR. Sequencing used immunoSEQ multiplex PCR; TCRdb keeps in-frame clones, though not all of them. The sample includes 130,000 or so clones, 66% seen only once; the top ten take over 1.5%. For this clone: Its antigen is undetermined.

Overall study results and limits: The study labeled under 200 TCR beta chains cytomegalovirus-associated.

The ends lost 7 bases at V and 4 bases at J; junction bases unmatched: 10. CDR1 and CDR2 from the germline V gene are LNHDA and SQIVND (reference sequence). The CDR3 sequence is 15 residues long. Material: PBMCs. The chain links TRBV19 to TRBJ1-5; 7 bases are a match to TRBD1. The sequence came from a man aged 18 to 29 in good health and CMV-seronegative. The CDR3 coding sequence is TGTGCCAGTACTCAACAGGGGTCAGGGAATCAGCCCCAGCATTTT. Protein product: CASTQQGSGNQPQHF.